This T cell receptor beta chain is from a study of cytomegalovirus exposure and HLA in healthy donors. This CDR3 is built from 15 residues. V was clipped by 5 bases and J by 2 bases, with 13 bases between them. Germline CDR1 SEHNR, CDR2 FQNEAQ (reference sequence). Clones were sequenced by immunoSEQ multiplex PCR, and TCRdb holds only the in-frame ones, with some missing. Among about 130,000 clones listed, roughly 90% were seen once. Sequenced material: PBMCs. The J gene is TRBJ1-3, the V gene TRBV7-9; possible D gene TRBD1, 5 bases. The TCR sequence derives from a man aged 25 to 45 in good health and CMV-seronegative. In nucleotides, the CDR3 is TGTGCCAGCAGCCACCGACAGTCCCCTGGAAACACCATATATTTT. As protein: CASSHRQSPGNTIYF. The full variable domain, with the rest looked up from reference TRBV7-9 and TRBJ1-3, is DTGVSQNPRHKITKRGQNVTFRCDPISEHNRLYWYRQTLGQGPEFLTYFQNEAQLEKSRLLSDRFSAERPKGSFSTLEIQRTEQGDSAMYLCASSHRQSPGNTIYFGEGSWLTVV.